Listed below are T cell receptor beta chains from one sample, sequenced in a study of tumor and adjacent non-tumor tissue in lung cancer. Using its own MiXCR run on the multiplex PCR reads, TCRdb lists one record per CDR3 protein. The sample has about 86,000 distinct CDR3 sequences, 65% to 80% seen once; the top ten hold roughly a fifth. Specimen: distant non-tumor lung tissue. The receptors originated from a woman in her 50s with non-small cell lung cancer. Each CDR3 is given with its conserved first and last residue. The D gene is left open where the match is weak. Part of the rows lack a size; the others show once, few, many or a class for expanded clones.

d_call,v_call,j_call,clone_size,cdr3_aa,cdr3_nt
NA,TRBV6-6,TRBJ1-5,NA,CASSRPSNQPQHF,TGTGCCAGCAGTAGGCCTAGCAATCAGCCCCAGCATTTT
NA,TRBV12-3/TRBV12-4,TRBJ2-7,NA,CASISREEGSYEQYF,TGTGCCAGTATTTCCCGAGAGGAGGGGTCCTACGAGCAGTACTTC
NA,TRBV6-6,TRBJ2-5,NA,CASSPLDPAGATQYF,TGTGCCAGCAGTCCCCTGGACCCAGCTGGAGCGACCCAGTACTTC
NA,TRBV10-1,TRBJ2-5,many,CASSPRGARGQETQYF,TGCGCCAGCAGTCCACGGGGGGCCAGGGGCCAAGAGACCCAGTACTTC
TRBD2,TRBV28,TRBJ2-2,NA,CASSRTSAAEELFF,TGTGCCAGCAGTCGGACTAGCGCCGCCGAGGAGCTGTTTTTT
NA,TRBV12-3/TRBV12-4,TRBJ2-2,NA,CASRPQGAGELFF,TGTGCCAGCAGACCACAGGGTGCCGGGGAGCTGTTTTTT
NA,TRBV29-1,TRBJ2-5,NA,CSGTRGQETRYF,TGCAGCGGGACCAGGGGCCAAGAGACCCGGTACTTC
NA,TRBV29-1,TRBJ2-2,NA,CSVEDEGTNGSFPGELFF,TGCAGCGTTGAAGATGAAGGAACTAATGGGAGTTTTCCCGGGGAGCTCTTTTTT
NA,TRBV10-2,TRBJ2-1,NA,CASIASTGTEQFF,TGCGCCAGCATTGCTAGTACTGGCACTGAGCAGTTCTTC
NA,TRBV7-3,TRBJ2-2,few,CASSTSSVLDSGELFF,TGTGCCAGCAGTACCTCTTCAGTCCTGGACAGCGGGGAGCTGTTTTTC
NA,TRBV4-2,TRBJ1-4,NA,CASSRTRDGEEEKLLF,TGTGCCAGCAGCCGCACCCGTGACGGAGAAGAGGAAAAACTGCTTTTT
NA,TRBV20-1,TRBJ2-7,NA,CSADWTDLLPRSYEQYF,TGCAGTGCGGATTGGACGGATCTCTTACCTCGGTCCTACGAGCAGTACTTC
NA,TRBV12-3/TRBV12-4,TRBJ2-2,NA,CASRRQSTGELFF,TGTGCTAGCAGACGGCAGAGTACCGGGGAGCTGTTTTTT
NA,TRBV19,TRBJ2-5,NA,CASTAEPGETQYF,TGTGCCAGTACTGCGGAGCCAGGGGAGACCCAGTACTTC
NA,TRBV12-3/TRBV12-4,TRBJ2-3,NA,CASNPGGRGGTDKQYF,TGTGCCAGCAATCCCGGGGGTCGGGGAGGAACAGATAAGCAGTATTTT
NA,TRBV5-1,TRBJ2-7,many,CASSFDVGLGKNEQYF,TGCGCCAGCAGCTTCGACGTAGGGCTGGGGAAAAACGAGCAGTACTTC
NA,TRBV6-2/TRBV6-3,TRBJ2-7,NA,CDSSYGDELYF,TGTGACAGCAGTTACGGAGACGAGCTGTACTTC
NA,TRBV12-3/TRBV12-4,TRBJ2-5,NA,CASRGDQETQYF,TGTGCCAGCAGGGGAGACCAAGAGACCCAGTACTTC
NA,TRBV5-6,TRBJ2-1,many,CASSLVQGVNEQFF,TGTGCCAGCAGCTTGGTGCAGGGTGTAAATGAGCAGTTCTTC
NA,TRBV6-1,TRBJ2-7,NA,CASNEGGFYGQYF,TGTGCCAGCAACGAAGGAGGGTTCTACGGGCAGTACTTC
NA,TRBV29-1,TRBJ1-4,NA,CSAEYRREKLFF,TGCAGCGCTGAATACCGTCGGGAAAAACTGTTTTTT
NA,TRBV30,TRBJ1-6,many,CPGGNGNSPLHF,TGTCCGGGAGGGAACGGTAATTCACCCCTCCACTTT
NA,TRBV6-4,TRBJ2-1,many,CASSEIAEGAYNEQFF,TGTGCCAGCAGTGAAATAGCGGAAGGCGCCTACAATGAGCAGTTCTTC
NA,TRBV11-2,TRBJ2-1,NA,CANSLAVRGRFNEQFF,TGTGCCAACAGCTTAGCCGTTCGGGGGCGCTTCAATGAGCAGTTCTTC
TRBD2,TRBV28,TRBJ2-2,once,CASIARGLAGNRELFF,TGTGCCAGCATCGCTCGAGGACTAGCGGGCAACAGGGAGCTGTTTTTT
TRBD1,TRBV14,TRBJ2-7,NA,CASNHGTGMPYKQYF,TGTGCCAGCAACCACGGGACAGGGATGCCCTACAAGCAGTACTTC
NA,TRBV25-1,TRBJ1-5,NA,CASIEGGGDQPHHF,TGTGCCAGCATTGAGGGGGGAGGGGATCAGCCCCATCATTTT
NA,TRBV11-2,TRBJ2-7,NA,CANSLVKDSYEQYF,TGTGCCAATAGCTTAGTTAAGGACAGTTACGAGCAGTACTTC
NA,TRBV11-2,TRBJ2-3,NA,CTSSLGLMDTQYF,TGTACCAGCAGCTTAGGGTTGATGGATACGCAGTATTTT
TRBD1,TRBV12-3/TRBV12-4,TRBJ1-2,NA,CLSSQDRGYGYTF,TGTCTCAGCAGTCAGGACAGGGGATATGGCTACACCTTC
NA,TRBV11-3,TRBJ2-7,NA,CASNRWDTGHPYEQYF,TGTGCCAGCAACCGCTGGGATACGGGACATCCCTACGAGCAGTACTTC
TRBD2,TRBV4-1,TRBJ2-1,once,CASNQPPGLVSNEQFF,TGCGCCAGCAACCAACCACCGGGACTAGTAAGCAATGAGCAGTTCTTC
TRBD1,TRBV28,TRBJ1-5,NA,CTSSPLRQGGNQPQHF,TGTACCAGCAGTCCCCTACGACAGGGTGGAAATCAGCCCCAGCATTTT
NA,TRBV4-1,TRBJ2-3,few,CASSQDTGQDITDTQYF,TGCGCCAGCAGCCAAGATACGGGCCAGGACATCACAGATACGCAGTATTTT
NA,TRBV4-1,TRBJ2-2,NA,CASSHRDQGWRPSGELFF,TGCGCCAGCAGCCACCGAGATCAAGGTTGGAGGCCAAGCGGGGAGCTGTTTTTT
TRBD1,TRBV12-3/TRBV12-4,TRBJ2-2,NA,CASCQGQGSNTRELFF,TGTGCCAGCTGTCAAGGACAGGGGTCGAACACCAGGGAGCTGTTTTTT
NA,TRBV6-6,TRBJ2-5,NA,CACSPPDPAGETQYF,TGTGCCTGCAGTCCCCCGGATCCAGCTGGGGAGACTCAGTACTTC
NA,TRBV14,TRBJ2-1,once,CASSLMTGHNGQFF,TGTGCCAGCAGCCTTATGACTGGCCACAATGGTCAGTTCTTC
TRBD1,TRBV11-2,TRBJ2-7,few,CAGSTGTGRTYEQYF,TGTGCCGGCAGCACCGGGACAGGGCGCACTTACGAGCAATACTTC
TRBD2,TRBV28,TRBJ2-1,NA,CASNFGLASNEQVF,TGTGCCAGCAATTTCGGACTAGCGTCCAATGAGCAGGTCTTC
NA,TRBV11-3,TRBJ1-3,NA,CASSLGQDAGNTIYF,TGTGCCAGTAGCCTGGGGCAGGATGCCGGAAATACCATATATTTT
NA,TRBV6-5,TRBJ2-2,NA,CASSRLLLVGVPGKLFF,TGTGCCAGCAGTCGGTTGTTACTAGTGGGAGTCCCCGGGAAGCTGTTTTTT
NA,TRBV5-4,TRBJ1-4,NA,CASSMCAGGSEKLFF,TGTGCCAGCAGCATGTGTGCGGGGGGTAGCGAAAAACTGTTTTTT
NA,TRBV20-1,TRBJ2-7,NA,CSARDLGSSYEQYF,TGCAGTGCTAGAGATTTGGGCAGCAGCTACGAGCAGTACTTC
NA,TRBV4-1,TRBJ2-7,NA,CASSQDTAVCEQYF,TGCGCCAGCAGCCAAGATACAGCGGTGTGTGAGCAGTACTTC
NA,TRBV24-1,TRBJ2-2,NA,CATSKVRGSTGELFF,TGCGCCACCAGTAAAGTAAGGGGAAGCACCGGGGAGCTGTTTTTT
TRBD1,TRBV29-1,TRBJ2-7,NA,CNVGSGQGAKNEQYF,TGCAACGTTGGTTCAGGGCAGGGGGCGAAGAACGAGCAGTACTTC
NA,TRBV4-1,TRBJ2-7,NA,CTSSQPGMSSYEQYF,TGCACTAGCAGCCAACCCGGGATGAGCTCCTACGAGCAGTACTTC
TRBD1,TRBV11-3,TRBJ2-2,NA,CVSSAGQGDTGEPFF,TGTGTCAGCAGCGCGGGACAGGGTGATACCGGGGAACCGTTTTTT
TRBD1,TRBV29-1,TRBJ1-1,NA,CSPLQGAMNTEAFF,TGCAGCCCTCTCCAGGGGGCAATGAACACTGAAGCTTTCTTT
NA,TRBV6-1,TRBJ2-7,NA,CASSDITLHKQYF,TGTGCCAGCAGTGATATCACCCTCCACAAGCAGTACTTC
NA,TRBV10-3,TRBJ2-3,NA,CNISEGTVGRDTQYF,TGTAACATCAGTGAAGGGACAGTGGGGAGGGATACGCAGTATTTT
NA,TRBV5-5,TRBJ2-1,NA,CACSFGQGAGNEHFF,NA
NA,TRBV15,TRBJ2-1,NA,CATSRDESEQFF,TGTGCCACCAGCAGAGACGAAAGTGAGCAGTTCTTT
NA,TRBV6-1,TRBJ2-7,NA,CASSEVGYWQYF,TGTGCCAGCAGTGAAGTTGGTTACTGGCAGTACTTC
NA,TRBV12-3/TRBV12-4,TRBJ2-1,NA,CASGLVGSLHNEQFF,TGTGCCAGCGGCTTAGTAGGGAGTTTGCACAATGAGCAGTTCTTC
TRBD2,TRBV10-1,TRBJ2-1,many,CASSETSGRYNEQFF,TGCGCCAGCAGTGAAACTAGCGGGAGGTACAATGAGCAGTTCTTC
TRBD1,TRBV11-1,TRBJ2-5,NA,CALSPGQGVETQYF,TGTGCCTTAAGCCCGGGACAGGGCGTAGAGACCCAGTACTTC
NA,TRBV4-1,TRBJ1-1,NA,CARSLFAYTEAFF,TGTGCCAGGAGCCTGTTCGCCTACACTGAAGCTTTCTTT